These T cell receptor beta chains were read from a single sample in a study of T cell responses to AZD1222 COVID-19 vaccine. Profiled with immunoSEQ multiplex PCR; TCRdb holds only in-frame clones, not every one. The table lists about 170,000 clones, about 90% of them singletons. Source: peripheral blood, taken 28 days after the second dose of the MenACWY control vaccine. The receptor source for this set is an adult who received the MenACWY meningococcal vaccine as a control. Both conserved end residues are trimmed from each CDR3.

V	CDR3
TRBV24-1	ATSVDGTGDTGELF
TRBV28	ASSSPTGEMAF
TRBV7-2	ASSLARADYEQY
TRBV4-3	ASSQGGMTDTQY
TRBV7-9	ASSITGTGINEKLF
TRBV19	ASRQGRYEMANQPQH
TRBV19	ASGGDYYNEQF
TRBV19	ASSRDREPSPQH
TRBV6-5	ASSNYFGDAEAF
TRBV4-3	ASSPQGGSDEQY
TRBV5-5	ASSLAPGENTIY
TRBV24-1	ATSDRGNTIY
TRBV9	ASSVGGGNTIY
TRBV14	ASSQDPGAGSPLH
TRBV4-1	ASSHVGNPGTEKLF
TRBV5-1	ASSSGQPTYEQY